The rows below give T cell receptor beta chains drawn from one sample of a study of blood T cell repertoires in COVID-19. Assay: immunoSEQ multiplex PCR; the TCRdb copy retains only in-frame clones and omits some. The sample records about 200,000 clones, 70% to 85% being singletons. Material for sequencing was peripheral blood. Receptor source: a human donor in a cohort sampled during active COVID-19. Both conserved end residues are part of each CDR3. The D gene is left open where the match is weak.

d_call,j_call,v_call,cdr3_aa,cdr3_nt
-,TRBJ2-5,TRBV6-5,CASSYSNGGQETQYF,TGTGCCAGCAGTTACTCGAACGGAGGACAAGAGACCCAGTACTTC
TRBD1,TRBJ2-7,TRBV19,CASSISRTGGYEQYF,TGTGCCAGTAGTATATCCCGGACAGGGGGGTACGAGCAGTACTTC
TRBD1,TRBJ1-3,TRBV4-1,CASRPQGAVGNTIYF,TGCGCCAGCAGACCACAGGGGGCGGTTGGAAACACCATATATTTT
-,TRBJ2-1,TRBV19,CATYDKYNEQFF,TGTGCCACCTACGACAAGTACAATGAGCAGTTCTTC
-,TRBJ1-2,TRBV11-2,CASSPDLGAYGYTF,TGTGCCAGCAGCCCGGACCTTGGGGCCTATGGCTACACCTTC
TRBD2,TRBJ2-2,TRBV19,CASRTGTSGNTGELFF,TGTGCCAGTAGAACTGGGACTAGCGGGAACACCGGGGAGCTGTTTTTT
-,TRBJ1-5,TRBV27,CASSTTATGWGSPQHF,TGTGCCAGCAGTACCACCGCTACAGGGTGGGGGAGTCCCCAGCATTTT
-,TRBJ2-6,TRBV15,CATSRGKGSGANVLTF,TGTGCCACCAGCAGGGGGAAGGGGTCTGGGGCCAACGTCCTGACTTTC
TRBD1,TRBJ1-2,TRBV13,CASNTQGGSGYTF,TGTGCCAGCAACACCCAGGGGGGATCTGGCTACACCTTC
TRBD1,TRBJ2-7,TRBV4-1,CASSRPGQRTYEQYF,TGCGCCAGCAGCCGTCCGGGACAGCGCACCTACGAGCAGTACTTC
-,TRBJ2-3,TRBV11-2,CASSPRPGIGTQYF,TGTGCCAGCAGCCCCCGTCCGGGGATAGGTACGCAGTATTTT
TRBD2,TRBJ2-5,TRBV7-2,CASSALWAGGRETQYF,TGTGCCAGCAGCGCCCTGTGGGCGGGAGGGCGAGAGACCCAGTACTTC
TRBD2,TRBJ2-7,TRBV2,CASSFWEGYEQYF,TGTGCCAGCAGTTTCTGGGAGGGGTACGAGCAGTACTTC
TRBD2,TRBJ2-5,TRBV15,CATSRDPAGGGETQYF,TGTGCCACCAGCAGAGATCCGGCGGGAGGCGGTGAGACCCAGTACTTC
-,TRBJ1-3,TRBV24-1,CATSDPNTNSQYF,TGTGCCACCAGTGACCCCAATACTAACTCCCAATATTTT